One sample yielded the 23 T cell receptor beta chains listed below, sequenced in a study of CD8 T cells in ankylosing spondylitis. Study-wide results and limits: There was a TCR beta motif, made of fewer than 10 highly homologous variants, that appeared characteristic of ankylosing spondylitis blood.

Each CDR3 protein is one row after TCRdb ran MiXCR on the 5' RACE reads. The sample yields about 220,000 distinct CDR3 sequences, approximately 16% seen once. These TCRs' antigens remain unknown. The sequenced sample was blood, either unsorted or a sorted T cell fraction (not recorded which). The receptors derive from a male donor with ankylosing spondylitis.

The chain links TRBV12-3 or TRBV12-4 to TRBJ2-7; weak D call: TRBD2 (6 bases). V shed 6 bases and J shed 6 bases, with 12 bases lying between them. CDR3 length equals 12 residues. The CDR3 here is CASSETSFEQYF. In DNA form, the CDR3 reads TGTGCCAGCAGCGAGACTAGTTTCGAGCAGTACTTC.

This clonotype has a handful of counts. The chain has TRBV4-1 and TRBJ2-3, with 8 bases matching TRBD2. The ends lost 4 bases at V and 0 bases at J; junction bases unmatched: 0. CDR1 and CDR2 (germline): MGHRA, YSYEKL. The CDR3 loop spans 14 amino acids. Written as DNA, the CDR3 is TGCGCCAGCAGCCGGACTAGCAGCACAGATACGCAGTATTTT. It codes for CASSRTSSTDTQYF.

This sequence joins TRBV15 and TRBJ2-7; D remains ambiguous. Germline assignment: CDR1 LNHNV and CDR2 YYDKDF (reference sequence). The V and J ends lost 4 bases and 3 bases respectively, with 19 bases between them. The CDR3 has 16 residues. The chain's CDR3 is CATSTPWALKGYEQYF. The CDR3, as DNA: TGTGCCACCAGCACGCCTTGGGCCCTAAAGGGCTACGAGCAGTACTTC.

This clonotype was picked up a small number of times. The CDR3 nucleotides read TGTGCCAGCAGTTTCGGGGGACTTGGGGCAGATACGCAGTATTTT. It yields the protein CASSFGGLGADTQYF. The chain recombines TRBV12-3 or TRBV12-4 with TRBJ2-3; D possibly corresponds to TRBD2 (6 bases). The CDR3 loop spans 15 amino acids. V lost 3 bases and J lost 4, with 14 bases in between.

The rearrangement uses TRBV5-1 and TRBJ1-1, with D unresolved. The CDR3 consists of 15 residues. Per the germline V gene, CDR1 is SGHRS and CDR2 is YFSETQ. V lost 2 bases, J lost 1 base, and 12 bases lay in between. The CDR3 loop reads CASSFGQSWNTEAFF. In DNA form, the CDR3 reads TGCGCCAGCAGCTTCGGGCAGTCTTGGAACACTGAAGCTTTCTTT.

This chain joins TRBV4-3 and TRBJ2-7, with 8 positions matching TRBD2. The CDR3 runs 15 residues. Trimming cost V 3 bases and J 4 bases; bases outside gene matches: 8. Per the germline V gene, CDR1 is LGHNA and CDR2 is YSLEER. DNA of the CDR3: TGCGCCAGCAGCCATGAAGTGGCTAGCGGGTACGAGCAGTACTTC. This sequence encodes CASSHEVASGYEQYF.

This clonotype has a handful of counts. The V call is TRBV29-1, the J call TRBJ2-7; D tentatively fits TRBD1 or TRBD2 (5 bases each). The CDR3 is made up of 11 amino acids. The germline gives CDR1 SQVTM, CDR2 ANQGSEA. Deletions cut 7 bases from V and 2 bases from J, with 9 bases between. DNA for the CDR3: TGCAGCGCTGGGGGAGCCTACGAGCAGTACTTC. Translated: CSAGGAYEQYF.

The chain recombines TRBV6-6 with TRBJ2-1; TRBD2 matches at 8 bases. V was pared by 5 bases and J by 13 bases, with 4 bases of the junction left unmatched. The CDR3 consists of 11 residues. Germline CDR1 reads MNHNY; CDR2 reads SVGAGI (reference sequence). The CDR3 spells CASSISGSQFF. In nucleotides, the CDR3 is TGTGCCAGCAGTATAAGCGGGAGTCAGTTCTTC.

In its sample, this clonotype was seen a few times. V is TRBV7-6 and J is TRBJ2-3, with D possibly being TRBD1 (8 bases). The CDR3 has 15 amino acids. V was shortened by 2 bases and J by 6 bases, with 15 bases between the two germline ends. Germline lookup yields CDR1 SGHVS and CDR2 FNYEAQ. The CDR3 sequence is CASSLTQGEGDTQYF. DNA of the CDR3: TGTGCCAGCAGCTTAACACAGGGGGAGGGGGATACGCAGTATTTT. Full variable domain (outside the CDR3, taken from reference TRBV7-6 and TRBJ2-3): GAGVSQSPRYKVTKRGQDVALRCDPISGHVSLYWYRQALGQGPEFLTYFNYEAQQDKSGLPNDRFSAERPEGSISTLTIQRTEQRDSAMYRCASSLTQGEGDTQYFGPGTRLTVL.

This chain links TRBV9 with TRBJ2-1; TRBD1 agrees at 9 bases. V lost 0 bases to trimming and J lost 5 bases; unmatched junction nucleotides: 0. The germline V gene has CDR1 SGDLS and CDR2 YYNGEE. This CDR3 contains 14 residues. CDR3 region: CASSVGTGDNEQFF. Here the CDR3 DNA reads TGTGCCAGCAGCGTAGGGACAGGGGACAATGAGCAGTTCTTC.

This rearrangement joins TRBV3-1 to TRBJ2-3; 10 bases line up with TRBD2. Germline CDR1 reads LGHDT; CDR2 reads YNNKEL (reference sequence). J gave up 5 bases and V 4 bases, and 12 bases lay outside the gene matches. The CDR3 sequence is 17 residues long. The DNA of the CDR3 is TGTGCCAGCAGCCCTAGGCTTGGACTAGCGGCGATAGATACGCAGTATTTT. It is translated as CASSPRLGLAAIDTQYF.

This clonotype came up a few times. J is TRBJ2-7 and V is TRBV10-3, with TRBD1 matching over 10 bases. The junction had 14 bases not matched to a gene; V was cut back by 6 bases and J by 6 bases. The length of the CDR3 is 16 residues. Looked up from germline, CDR1 is ENHRY and CDR2 is SYGVKD. CDR3 nucleotide sequence: TGTGCCATCAGGGGGGAGACAGGGGGCCGAATGTCCGAGCAGTACTTC. Its translation: CAIRGETGGRMSEQYF.

In this sample, this clonotype turned up a few times. The rearrangement links TRBV12-3 or TRBV12-4 to TRBJ1-6, with 7 nucleotides matching TRBD1. CDR3 length: 16 residues. V lost 6 bases and J lost 2; bases outside the gene matches: 7. In DNA form, the CDR3 reads TGTGCCAGCAGCCCTAGTGGGACAGCCTATAATTCACCCCTCCACTTT. Its translation: CASSPSGTAYNSPLHF.

There are many counts of this clonotype. The chain links TRBV7-9 to TRBJ2-1, with 12 bases fitting TRBD1. Germline V gene lookup returns CDR1 SEHNR and CDR2 FQNEAQ (reference sequence). The CDR3 length is 16 residues. V trimming: 5 bases; J trimming: 8 bases; junction bases outside the gene matches: 10. CDR3 sequence reads: CASSIGTGGLLDEQFF. In DNA, the CDR3 is TGTGCCAGCAGCATAGGGACAGGGGGCTTGTTGGATGAGCAGTTCTTC.

The J gene is TRBJ1-2, the V gene TRBV20-1; no clear D. Germline values: CDR1 DFQATT, CDR2 SNEGSKA (reference sequence). The CDR3 has 15 residues. Trimming took 0 bases from V and 2 from J, leaving 13 bases between them. The CDR3 loop is CSARDYLMLNYGYTF. The CDR3 DNA is TGCAGTGCTAGAGATTACCTTATGCTAAACTATGGCTACACCTTC.

The rearrangement links TRBV7-9 to TRBJ2-5, with no clear D. Deletions cut 5 bases from V and 5 bases from J, with 6 bases between. This CDR3 is built from 11 residues. Germline V gives CDR1 SEHNR, CDR2 FQNEAQ (reference sequence). The CDR3 is CASSDPETQYF. CDR3 nucleotide sequence: TGTGCCAGCAGCGACCCGGAGACCCAGTACTTC.

In this sample, this clonotype turned up a few times. The chain is built from TRBV6-5 and TRBJ2-7; either TRBD1 or TRBD2 may supply D (5 bases each). Germline V lookup: CDR1 MNHEY, CDR2 SVGAGI. The CDR3 extends over 14 amino acids. The V end was cut by 4 bases, the J end by 0 bases, with 10 bases between. CDR3 DNA: TGTGCCAGCAGTTCAGGGAGTAGCTCCTACGAGCAGTACTTC. Encoded protein: CASSSGSSSYEQYF.

This clonotype was seen more than once but under ten times. CDR3 amino acids: CASSWGSPGSTEAFF. The CDR3 bases are TGCGCCAGCAGCTGGGGTTCGCCGGGTTCCACTGAAGCTTTCTTT. J is TRBJ1-1 and V is TRBV5-1; D gene ambiguous. The ends were cut back, 3 bases at V and 4 bases at J, with 16 bases in the middle. In germline, CDR1 is SGHRS, CDR2 YFSETQ. This CDR3 has 15 amino acids. Using reference TRBV5-1 and TRBJ1-1 for the parts outside the CDR3, the full variable domain is KAGVTQTPRYLIKTRGQQVTLSCSPISGHRSVSWYQQTPGQGLQFLFEYFSETQRNKGNFPGRFSGRQFSNSRSEMNVSTLELGDSALYLCASSWGSPGSTEAFFGQGTRLTVV.

The chain is built from TRBV5-5 and TRBJ1-3; tentatively, D is TRBD1 (5 bases). V lost 4 bases to trimming and J lost 0 bases, with 14 bases between them. Looked up from germline, CDR1 is SGHKS and CDR2 is YYEKEE (reference sequence). The CDR3 is made up of 16 amino acids. CDR3 nucleotides: TGTGCCAGCAGCCCGGGGACGGGGATCTCTGGAAACACCATATATTTT. It specifies CASSPGTGISGNTIYF.

The chain is built from TRBV12-3 or TRBV12-4 and TRBJ1-6; the D is unclear. The CDR3 is 13 residues long. Trimming stripped 3 bases from V and 7 bases from J, with 7 bases between. CDR3 sequence reads: CASSFDGNSPLHF. In nucleotides, the CDR3 is TGTGCCAGCAGTTTTGATGGGAATTCACCCCTCCACTTT.

The table lists this clonotype with a few counts. The chain employs TRBV10-3 and TRBJ2-3, with D hard to call. The length of the CDR3 is 14 residues. V was cut by 4 bases and J by 0 bases, with 8 bases left in between. Per the germline V gene, CDR1 is ENHRY and CDR2 is SYGVKD. In DNA form, the CDR3 reads TGTGCCATCAGTGTGGGATCTAGCACAGATACGCAGTATTTT. It is translated as CAISVGSSTDTQYF.

This rearrangement joins TRBV6-1 to TRBJ2-3, with D perhaps TRBD2 (6 bases). Trimming cost V 1 base and J 3 bases, with 11 bases left between them. The CDR3 covers 15 residues. Germline loops: CDR1 MNHNS, CDR2 SASEGT. CDR3 DNA sequence: TGTGCCAGCAGTGAAGTGTGGGCGGGGACAGATACGCAGTATTTT. Translated: CASSEVWAGTDTQYF.

About this clonotype: At one boundary the junction diverges from the germline segment, which might be a read error. V gene TRBV7-8 combines with J gene TRBJ2-7; D perhaps matches TRBD1 (6 bases). Germline V gene lookup returns CDR1 SGHVS and CDR2 FQNEAQ. The CDR3 runs 14 residues. Here the CDR3 DNA reads TGTACCAGCAGCCACAGGGTTACTGCCTACGAGCAGTACTTC. This gives the protein CTSSHRVTAYEQYF.